What follows are 21 T cell receptor beta chains derived from one specimen sequenced in a study of blood T cell repertoires in COVID-19. Repertoires were generated with immunoSEQ multiplex PCR, while TCRdb's copy carries only in-frame clones and drops some. The sample comprises approximately 170,000 clones, less than 90% of which are singletons, and approximately 1.1% rests with the top ten. Sequenced sample: peripheral blood. The receptor set was obtained from a man aged 25-45 years with acute or convalescent COVID-19.

In its sample, this clone was seen a few times. This chain links TRBV28 with TRBJ1-5; D remains unclear. CDR3 size: 15 residues. Germline CDR1 is MDHEN and CDR2 is SYDVKM. V was trimmed by 3 bases and J by 3 bases, leaving 12 bases between them. The CDR3 DNA is TGTGCCAGCAGTTTTCCAGGAATCACCAATCAGCCCCAGCATTTT. Protein: CASSFPGITNQPQHF. Variable domain in full (rest from reference TRBV28 and TRBJ1-5): DVKVTQSSRYLVKRTGEKVFLECVQDMDHENMFWYRQDPGLGLRLIYFSYDVKMKEKGDIPEGYSVSREKKERFSLILESASTNQTSMYLCASSFPGITNQPQHFGDGTRLSIL.

This clone occurred once. The DNA for the CDR3 is TGCAGCGTTGAGGAACAGGGACGAAGAAACACCATATATTTT. Its protein product is CSVEEQGRRNTIYF. The chain combines TRBV29-1 with TRBJ1-3, with D tentatively TRBD1 (6 bases). Trimming removed 3 bases at V and 5 bases at J, with 14 bases between. Germline values: CDR1 SQVTM, CDR2 ANQGSEA. The CDR3 consists of 14 residues. Filled out from reference TRBV29-1 and TRBJ1-3, the complete variable domain reads SAVISQKPSRDICQRGTSLTIQCQVDSQVTMMFWYRQQPGQSLTLIATANQGSEATYESGFVIDKFPISRPNLTFSTLTVSNMSPEDSSIYLCSVEEQGRRNTIYFGEGSWLTVV.

V is TRBV9 and J is TRBJ1-1; D gene unclear. V was pared by 3 bases and J by 2 bases, with 8 bases between. Germline V CDR1 and CDR2: SGDLS, YYNGEE. The CDR3 loop spans 13 amino acids. CDR3 sequence: CASSASSNTEAFF. DNA for the CDR3: TGTGCCAGCAGCGCGTCCAGTAACACTGAAGCTTTCTTT.

The V and J genes are TRBV27 and TRBJ1-5; D is uncertain. Germline CDR1 is MNHEY and CDR2 is SMNVEV (reference sequence). V was cut by 3 bases and J by 2 bases, with 8 bases left in between. The CDR3 has 14 residues. The CDR3 DNA is TGTGCCAGCAGTTTGGGTCTAGGCAATCAGCCCCAGCATTTT. It translates to CASSLGLGNQPQHF.

The CDR3 sequence: CASSRDGGDEQFF. CDR3 nucleotide sequence: TGTGCCAGCAGTAGGGACGGGGGGGATGAGCAGTTCTTC. The chain carries TRBV5-4 and TRBJ2-1; 8 nucleotides align to TRBD2. The germline gives CDR1 SGHNT, CDR2 YYREEE (reference sequence). The CDR3 runs to 13 residues. The junction had 6 bases not matched to a gene; V was cut back by 5 bases and J by 8 bases.

In this sample, this clone turned up once. This sequence joins TRBV6-1 and TRBJ2-1; TRBD2 matches at 14 bases. V was clipped by 2 bases and J by 9 bases; unmatched bases: 6. Germline CDR1 MNHNS, CDR2 SASEGT. The CDR3 loop spans 16 amino acids. CDR3 nucleotide sequence: TGTGCCAGCAGTGAACGGACTAGCGGGGGGATTGGTGAGCAGTTCTTC. This sequence encodes CASSERTSGGIGEQFF.

This clone came up once. The DNA for the CDR3 is TGTGCCAGTAGTACTATCCGGACAGGGGCCTACAATGAGCAGTTCTTC. This translates into CASSTIRTGAYNEQFF. This chain links TRBV19 with TRBJ2-1; 9 bases map to TRBD1. The V segment lost 4 bases and the J segment 2 bases; nucleotides outside the gene matches: 6. This CDR3 has 16 residues. The germline V gene encodes CDR1 LNHDA and CDR2 SQIVND (reference sequence).

The chain links TRBV9 to TRBJ1-2; the match to TRBD1 covers 9 bases. Germline CDR1 SGDLS, CDR2 YYNGEE. The ends lost 4 bases at V and 0 bases at J; junction bases unmatched: 10. The CDR3 extends over 17 amino acids. This CDR3 is CASSFQTGGNSNYGYTF. As DNA, the CDR3 is TGTGCCAGCAGCTTCCAGACAGGGGGAAACTCTAACTATGGCTACACCTTC.

This sequence joins TRBV5-1 and TRBJ2-6, with D uncertain. Germline loops: CDR1 SGHRS, CDR2 YFSETQ. CDR3 length: 17 amino acids. Trimming removed 0 bases at V and 4 bases at J, with 14 bases between. The chain's CDR3 is CASSLVAGMSGANVLTF. For the CDR3, the DNA is TGCGCCAGCAGCTTGGTGGCAGGTATGAGCGGGGCCAACGTCCTGACTTTC. The full variable domain, with the rest looked up from reference TRBV5-1 and TRBJ2-6, is KAGVTQTPRYLIKTRGQQVTLSCSPISGHRSVSWYQQTPGQGLQFLFEYFSETQRNKGNFPGRFSGRQFSNSRSEMNVSTLELGDSALYLCASSLVAGMSGANVLTFGAGSRLTVL.

CDR3 sequence (DNA): TGTGCCAGCTCACCGTTCTCAGGAAGTGGTCAGCCCCAGCATTTT. Protein sequence: CASSPFSGSGQPQHF. This chain connects TRBV18 to TRBJ1-5; D is uncertain. The CDR3 consists of 15 residues. V lost 3 bases and J lost 6, with 15 bases in between. Germline values: CDR1 KGHSH, CDR2 LQKENI.

This clone was counted between two and nine times. CDR3 nucleotides: TGTGCCAGCAAAACACCGCAGGGGTTATCCGGAAAACTGTTTTTT. It encodes CASKTPQGLSGKLFF. The V gene is TRBV28, the J gene TRBJ1-4; tentatively, D is TRBD1 (6 bases). Between the trimmed V and J ends, which lost 7 bases and 10 bases, there was a span of 22 bases. Germline CDR1 MDHEN, CDR2 SYDVKM. The CDR3 is 15 residues long. Looking up the rest from reference TRBV28 and TRBJ1-4 gives the full variable domain: DVKVTQSSRYLVKRTGEKVFLECVQDMDHENMFWYRQDPGLGLRLIYFSYDVKMKEKGDIPEGYSVSREKKERFSLILESASTNQTSMYLCASKTPQGLSGKLFFGSGTQLSVL.

The chain joins TRBV3-1 (or the pseudogene TRBV3-2) to TRBJ1-5; weak D call: TRBD1 (6 bases). The CDR3 sequence is 14 residues long. Germline CDR1 is LGHDT and CDR2 is YNNKEL (reference sequence). The V gene lost 4 bases and the J gene lost 6 bases, with 13 bases spanning the gap. DNA for the CDR3: TGTGCCAGCAGCCGAGGACAGTGGGGTCAGCCCCAGCATTTT. Protein product: CASSRGQWGQPQHF.

The V gene is TRBV7-9, the J gene TRBJ2-2, with 10 bases aligning to TRBD2. V lost 4 bases and J lost 7; bases outside the gene matches: 9. Germline V lookup: CDR1 SEHNR, CDR2 FQNEAQ (reference sequence). The CDR3 is made up of 16 amino acids. CDR3 in amino acids: CASSSLSGRLNGELFF. Written as DNA, the CDR3 is TGTGCCAGCAGCTCGCTTAGCGGGAGGCTGAACGGGGAGCTGTTTTTT.

This clone was observed once. The chain links TRBV4-1 to TRBJ1-6; 11 bases are shared with TRBD1. Losses at the gene ends were 3 bases for V and 8 bases for J; bases not matched to a gene: 3. Per germline, CDR1 MGHRA and CDR2 YSYEKL. The length of the CDR3 is 15 residues. CDR3 amino acids: CASSHGTGGDSPLHF. CDR3 nucleotides: TGCGCCAGCAGCCATGGGACAGGGGGGGATTCACCCCTCCACTTT.

This sequence joins TRBV20-1 and TRBJ2-3, with D perhaps assigned TRBD1 or TRBD2 (5 bases each). Germline loops: CDR1 DFQATT, CDR2 SNEGSKA (reference sequence). The CDR3 is 12 residues long. V was clipped by 3 bases and J by 9 bases, with 13 bases between them. The CDR3 sequence is CSASGGAQTQYF. CDR3 bases: TGCAGTGCTAGTGGGGGAGCGCAAACGCAGTATTTT.

The chain uses TRBV19 and TRBJ2-1; 11 nucleotides match TRBD2. V lost 4 bases and J lost 7; bases outside the gene matches: 6. In germline, CDR1 is LNHDA, CDR2 SQIVND (reference sequence). The CDR3 spans 15 residues. CDR3 amino acids: CASSRTSGRDNEQFF. The DNA for the CDR3 is TGTGCCAGTAGTAGGACTAGCGGGCGTGATAATGAGCAGTTCTTC.

The chain is built from TRBV5-4 and TRBJ1-3; D remains ambiguous. From germline, CDR1 is SGHNT and CDR2 YYREEE (reference sequence). Between the trimmed V and J ends, which lost 5 bases and 0 bases, there was a span of 12 bases. The CDR3 is 15 residues long. The CDR3 DNA reads as TGTGCCAGCAGGCCGAACGGGGACTCTGGAAACACCATATATTTT. The encoded protein is CASRPNGDSGNTIYF.

The chain combines TRBV19 with TRBJ2-3; possible D gene TRBD2, 7 bases. V was shortened by 8 bases and J by 11 bases, with 26 bases between the two germline ends. The CDR3 runs 15 residues. Germline V CDR1 and CDR2: LNHDA, SQIVND (reference sequence). The CDR3 DNA is TGTGCCAGTGTTCTAAGGGGGGGGAGTACTCATATGCAGTATTTT. The encoded protein is CASVLRGGSTHMQYF.

The rearrangement joins TRBV4-1 to TRBJ2-7; tentative D call: TRBD2 (5 bases). Between the trimmed V and J ends, which lost 1 base and 3 bases, there was a span of 13 bases. The CDR3 totals 15 residues. Germline loops: CDR1 MGHRA, CDR2 YSYEKL. The chain's CDR3 is CASSQVGRADYEQYF. The CDR3 DNA sequence: TGCGCCAGCAGCCAAGTTGGGCGGGCCGACTACGAGCAGTACTTC.

This chain links TRBV28 with TRBJ1-2; TRBD1 aligns across 10 bases. Germline lookup yields CDR1 MDHEN and CDR2 SYDVKM. The CDR3 is 17 amino acids. With 5 bases clipped from V and 5 bases from J, the junction kept 14 bases outside the gene matches. CDR3 in amino acids: CASSPGDRGVVGYGYTF. CDR3 bases: TGTGCCAGCAGTCCCGGGGACAGGGGTGTGGTGGGATATGGCTACACCTTC.

This chain links TRBV10-3 with TRBJ1-1, with a tentative D call TRBD1 (5 bases). The CDR3 contains 14 residues. Trimming pared 8 bases from V and 2 bases from J, leaving 15 bases between. Germline lookup yields CDR1 ENHRY and CDR2 SYGVKD. In DNA form, the CDR3 reads TGTGCCATCCGGGCGGGGGGACCTAACACTGAAGCTTTCTTT. As protein: CAIRAGGPNTEAFF.